This TCR beta chain was retrieved from a study of T cell responses to AZD1222 COVID-19 vaccine. Sequencing used immunoSEQ multiplex PCR; TCRdb keeps in-frame clones, though not all of them. The table lists 150,000 to 200,000 clones, roughly nine tenths of them singletons. V gave up 2 bases and J gave up 9 bases, with 8 bases separating them. This CDR3 contains 12 residues. Germline V gene sequence: CDR1 SGHNT, CDR2 YENEEA. This receptor was identified in an adult who received the AZD1222 COVID-19 vaccine. Sequences were derived from peripheral blood, sampled 28 days after the second AZD1222 dose. The chain couples TRBV11-3 to TRBJ2-1; D remains ambiguous. As DNA, the CDR3 is TGTGCCAGCAGCTTACATGTGGGTGAGCAGTTCTTC. Protein product: CASSLHVGEQFF.